A selection of T cell receptor beta chains follows, all from one sample in a study of control samples from healthy donors and cancer patients. The assay was immunoSEQ multiplex PCR, and TCRdb's table has in-frame clones only and misses some. The table lists 100,000 to 150,000 clones, over 75% of them singletons. Input material: blood. The source is a man between 18 and 35 years old in good health. The CDR3 runs from the conserved cysteine through the conserved F or W. The D gene is left open where the match is weak. Part of the rows lack a size; the others show once, few, many or a class for expanded clones.

V gene,D gene,J gene,clone size,CDR3 DNA,CDR3 protein
TRBV2,-,TRBJ2-4,-,TGTGCCAGCAGTGAAGGGGGTATAGCCAAAAACATTCAGTACTTC,CASSEGGIAKNIQYF
TRBV10-3,-,TRBJ1-1,once,TGTGCCATCAGTGAGGGGGTGAGCGGCACTGAAGCTTTCTTT,CAISEGVSGTEAFF
TRBV30,-,TRBJ2-7,-,TGTGCCTGGAGTGTAAGGTTTGCGGGCGACCGGGAGGAGCAGTACTTC,CAWSVRFAGDREEQYF
TRBV19,TRBD1,TRBJ1-5,-,TGTGCCAGTAGTATGGGACAGGATCCCGGGGCCCAGCATTTT,CASSMGQDPGAQHF
TRBV2,-,TRBJ2-7,-,TGTGCCAGCAGTACGTTTTCCTACGAGCAGTACTTC,CASSTFSYEQYF
TRBV29-1,-,TRBJ1-2,-,TGCAGCGTTGAAGGAGAGATTCCCAACTATGGCTACACCTTC,CSVEGEIPNYGYTF
TRBV14,TRBD1,TRBJ1-3,-,TGTGCCAGCAGCCAACTACAGGGGTCAGGAAACACCATATATTTT,CASSQLQGSGNTIYF
TRBV7-9,-,TRBJ1-2,-,TGTGCCAGCAGCCCGAGCAGTCACTATGGCTACACCTTC,CASSPSSHYGYTF
TRBV7-9,-,TRBJ1-3,-,TGTGCCAGCAGCTCCCAGGGAGGCGACACCATATATTTT,CASSSQGGDTIYF
TRBV18,-,TRBJ1-6,-,TGTGCCAGCTCACCAAGGGACAACAATAATTCACCCCTCCACTTT,CASSPRDNNNSPLHF
TRBV27,TRBD1,TRBJ1-1,-,TGTGCCAGCAGTTTATCGCCAGGGGGCACTGAAGCTTTCTTT,CASSLSPGGTEAFF
TRBV2,-,TRBJ1-1,-,TGTGCCAGCAGTGAAAGGGAGACTGAAGCTTTCTTT,CASSERETEAFF
TRBV21-1,-,TRBJ2-6,-,TGTGCCGGAGATTGCTCTGGGGCCAACGTCCTGACTTTC,CAGDCSGANVLTF
TRBV28,TRBD1,TRBJ1-2,-,TGTGCCAGCAGTTTAACAGGGGGCTCCAGGGGCTACACCTTC,CASSLTGGSRGYTF
TRBV28,TRBD1,TRBJ1-3,-,TGTGCCAGCAGATACACAGGGGGCGTTGGAAACACCATATATTTT,CASRYTGGVGNTIYF
TRBV25-1,-,TRBJ2-7,-,TGTGCCAGCAGGCGCGGAGGGGCGGCAGGCTACGAGCAGTACTTC,CASRRGGAAGYEQYF
TRBV2,-,TRBJ1-5,-,TGTGCCAGCAGTGAAACCTCAGGGGTGGGCAATCAGCCCCAGCATTTT,CASSETSGVGNQPQHF
TRBV3-1/TRBV3-2,-,TRBJ2-3,-,TGTGCCAGCAGCCAGGGGGCACCTAGCACAGATACGCAGTATTTT,CASSQGAPSTDTQYF
TRBV6-1,-,TRBJ1-1,-,TGTGCCAGCAGTGAAGCCAGCGGGTTGGGGACTGAAGCTTTCTTT,CASSEASGLGTEAFF
TRBV18,-,TRBJ2-2,-,TGTGCCAGCTCACCACTGGCCGGGAAAGACACCGGGGAGCTGTTTTTT,CASSPLAGKDTGELFF
TRBV7-9,-,TRBJ1-1,-,TGTGCCAGCAGCTTAGGGGCAGGGCAGAGTGAAGCTTTCTTT,CASSLGAGQSEAFF
TRBV11-2,-,TRBJ1-4,-,TGTGCCAGCGGAACCGGGACGGGTAATGAAAAACTGTTTTTT,CASGTGTGNEKLFF
TRBV19,-,TRBJ1-1,-,TGTGCCAGCTCCTACACGCACACTGAAGCTTTCTTT,CASSYTHTEAFF
TRBV6-5,-,TRBJ2-2,-,TGTGCCAGCAGGGACACCGGGGAGCTGTTTTTT,CASRDTGELFF
TRBV30,-,TRBJ1-5,-,TGTGCCTGGAGTGTGGATAGCAATCAGCCCCAGCATTTT,CAWSVDSNQPQHF
TRBV25-1,-,TRBJ2-5,once,TGTGCCAGCAGTGAATATCAAAACCAAGAGACCCAGTACTTC,CASSEYQNQETQYF
TRBV5-8,-,TRBJ2-7,-,TGTGCCAGCAGCCCCGGGGGTTTTGGGGCCTACGAGCAGTACTTC,CASSPGGFGAYEQYF
TRBV7-3,-,TRBJ1-2,-,TGTGCCAGCAGCCCAACAGGTGGTGACGGCTACACCTTC,CASSPTGGDGYTF
TRBV6-5,-,TRBJ2-2,-,TGTGCCAGCAGTTACCAGTCATTAACCGGGGAGCTGTTTTTT,CASSYQSLTGELFF
TRBV11-1,-,TRBJ2-5,-,TGTGCCAGCAGCCGGAGAACGCAGGGAGACGAGACCCAGTACTTC,CASSRRTQGDETQYF
TRBV7-9,TRBD1,TRBJ2-6,-,TGTGCCAGCAGCACCCAACAGGGGACTGGGGCCAACGTCCTGACTTTC,CASSTQQGTGANVLTF
TRBV24-1,-,TRBJ2-2,-,TGTGCCACCATGGGGACACTTTCCACCGGGGAGCTGTTTTTT,CATMGTLSTGELFF
TRBV28,-,TRBJ1-5,once,TGTGCCAGCAACCTCTCGGATGGACAGCCCCAGCATTTT,CASNLSDGQPQHF
TRBV12-5,-,TRBJ2-1,-,TGTGCTAGTGGTTTAGGGACTCTATTAAATGAGCAGTTCTTC,CASGLGTLLNEQFF
TRBV2,TRBD1,TRBJ1-2,-,TGTGCCAGCAGTGCAGGGACAGGGAAGGGCTACACCTTC,CASSAGTGKGYTF
TRBV4-1,-,TRBJ1-1,-,TGCGCCAGCAGCCTCGACATGGGTGAAGCTTTCTTT,CASSLDMGEAFF
TRBV18,-,TRBJ2-5,-,TGTGCCAGCACCACGAGGAGCCAAGAGACCCAGTACTTC,CASTTRSQETQYF
TRBV11-2,-,TRBJ1-2,once,TGTGCCAGCAGCCCAGACAGAAACTATGGCTACACCTTC,CASSPDRNYGYTF
TRBV9,TRBD2,TRBJ2-5,-,TGTGCCAGCAGCGTAGGACTAGCGGAGAAAGAGACCCAGTACTTC,CASSVGLAEKETQYF
TRBV4-1,-,TRBJ2-1,-,TGCGCCAGCAGCCCTGGGGGATCTTCATACAATGAGCAGTTCTTC,CASSPGGSSYNEQFF
TRBV4-1,TRBD2,TRBJ2-1,-,TGCGCCAGCAGCCAAGTGGGACTAGCGGGAGGAGTCTCCTACAATGAGCAGTTCTTC,CASSQVGLAGGVSYNEQFF
TRBV6-5,-,TRBJ2-2,-,TGTGCCACCATGAAACCCTCTACCAACACCGGGGAGCTGTTTTTT,CATMKPSTNTGELFF
TRBV19,TRBD1,TRBJ2-3,once,TGTGCCAGTAGTACCGGGACAGGGGTAACAGATACGCAGTATTTT,CASSTGTGVTDTQYF
TRBV7-9,-,TRBJ1-2,-,TGTGCCAGCAGCTTAGTAGATAAGCAGGGAATAGGCCCCATTAAGGGCTACACCTTC,CASSLVDKQGIGPIKGYTF
TRBV6-5,-,TRBJ1-1,-,TGTGCCAGCAGCACTCCTCTTCTCAACACTGAAGCTTTCTTT,CASSTPLLNTEAFF
TRBV6-1,-,TRBJ1-5,-,TGTGCCAGCATTGAATACGTTAATAGCAATCAGCCCCAGCATTTT,CASIEYVNSNQPQHF
TRBV14,TRBD1,TRBJ1-3,-,TGTGCCAGCAGCAGGGACAGGGGGCCTGGAAACACCATATATTTT,CASSRDRGPGNTIYF
TRBV12-3/TRBV12-4,-,TRBJ1-1,-,TGTGCCAGCAGTTTAAGTGGGAACACTGAAGCTTTCTTT,CASSLSGNTEAFF
TRBV28,-,TRBJ2-7,few,TGTGCCAGCAGTCGACCTTGGGGGGATGCTCCCTACGAGCAGTACTTC,CASSRPWGDAPYEQYF
TRBV4-1,TRBD1,TRBJ1-1,once,TGCGCCAGCAGCCACCCAAGGTCCCGGGACAGGGTTCGAACTGAAGCTTTCTTT,CASSHPRSRDRVRTEAFF
TRBV9,TRBD1,TRBJ1-3,-,TGTGCCAGCAGCGTAGATGACAGGGCTACCGGAAACACCATATATTTT,CASSVDDRATGNTIYF
TRBV20-1,-,TRBJ2-1,-,TGCAGTGCTCCCCGGGGGAATGAGCAGTTCTTC,CSAPRGNEQFF